The table lists the clone carrying this T cell receptor (beta chain) with a few counts. Antigen unknown. Template material for amplifying TCR beta CDR3 regions consisted of RNA transcripts. The primer set for the first-round RT-PCR of the TCR CDR3 was HTBI. TCRdb redid the calling of the multiplex PCR reads with MiXCR, one entry per CDR3 protein. This table has more than 300,000 distinct CDR3 sequences, about a sixth appearing once. The sample originates from a study of T cells in Graves' hyperthyroidism and ophthalmopathy. General observations from the study: The model anticipated ophthalmopathy a median 6.5 months pre-onset.

CDR1 and CDR2 (germline): MGHRA, YSYEKL. Trimming cost V 4 bases and J 0 bases, with 18 bases left between them. CDR3 size: 18 residues. The sample taken for sequencing was blood. This receptor was obtained from a woman under 40 with Graves' hyperthyroidism that later progressed to Graves' ophthalmopathy. This rearrangement joins TRBV4-1 to TRBJ1-4, with D perhaps TRBD1 (5 bases). The CDR3, as DNA: TGCGCCAGCAGCCGATGGGGACCCGGAAGTGCAACTAATGAAAAACTGTTTTTT. This encodes CASSRWGPGSATNEKLFF.